The 32 T cell receptor beta chains reported below all come from one sample, sequenced in a study of cytomegalovirus exposure and HLA in healthy donors. The PCR contained 60 Vbeta and 13 Jbeta primers. Data came from immunoSEQ multiplex PCR; TCRdb stores just in-frame clones and leaves some out. The top ten clones hold 1.5% to 2% of a sample with 150,000 to 200,000 clones, roughly 77% of them seen once. Sequencing was done on a sample of PBMCs. These receptors were taken from a woman between 18 and 30 years old in good health and CMV-seronegative.

The gene calls are TRBV19 and TRBJ2-7, with 11 bases matching TRBD2. Germline trimming cut 6 bases from V and 0 bases from J; bases unmatched to any gene: 4. The CDR3 totals 15 residues. CDR1 is LNHDA, CDR2 SQIVND, per germline (reference sequence). CDR3 coding DNA: TGTGCCAGTAGCCGAACTAGCGGGAGCTCCTACGAGCAGTACTTC. It translates to CASSRTSGSSYEQYF.

The J gene is TRBJ1-5, the V gene TRBV10-2; the D is unclear. V lost 9 bases, J lost 0 bases, and 9 bases lay in between. The CDR3 is 13 residues long. CDR1 is WSHSY, CDR2 SAAADI, per germline. CDR3: CASAAGSNQPQHF. The CDR3 region has the DNA TGCGCCAGTGCAGCAGGTAGCAATCAGCCCCAGCATTTT.

This clone was detected only a few times. J is TRBJ1-2 and V is TRBV4-1, with 7 bases identical to TRBD1. The CDR3 is 14 residues long. Per the germline V gene, CDR1 is MGHRA and CDR2 is YSYEKL. The V gene end was trimmed by 1 base and the J gene end by 6 bases; junction bases not matched to a gene: 5. CDR3 amino acids: CASSQGRGPDGYTF. DNA of the CDR3: TGCGCCAGCAGCCAAGGGAGGGGGCCGGATGGCTACACCTTC.

Comments on this clone: The same CDR3 arises from other DNA sequences in this sample as well. The rearrangement joins TRBV4-2 to TRBJ1-2; 10 nucleotides align to TRBD1. This CDR3 has 13 amino acids. Germline values: CDR1 LGHNA, CDR2 YNFKEQ. After removal of 4 bases from V and 8 bases from J, the junction contained 4 bases not matched to a gene. The CDR3 DNA reads as TGTGCCAGCAGCCCGGGACAGGGGCAGGGCTACACCTTC. Its translation is CASSPGQGQGYTF.

V is TRBV30 and J is TRBJ2-3; perhaps TRBD2 as D (6 bases). V lost 2 bases to trimming and J lost 3 bases, with 18 bases between them. The CDR3 totals 16 residues. Germline V gene lookup returns CDR1 GTSNPN and CDR2 SVGIG (reference sequence). The CDR3 region has the DNA TGTGCCTGGAGTATACTGTCCGGGACTGGGACAGATACGCAGTATTTT. Translation gives CAWSILSGTGTDTQYF.

The chain carries TRBV5-4 and TRBJ2-2; 8 bases are a match to TRBD1. The CDR3 is 16 amino acids. Looked up from germline, CDR1 is SGHNT and CDR2 is YYREEE (reference sequence). V shed 0 bases, J shed 2 bases, and the junction held 3 bases outside the gene matches. DNA for the CDR3: TGTGCCAGCAGCTTGGTGTCAGGGGGCAACACCGGGGAGCTGTTTTTT. This codes for CASSLVSGGNTGELFF. The entire variable domain, with the rest obtained from reference TRBV5-4 and TRBJ2-2, is as follows: ETGVTQSPTHLIKTRGQQVTLRCSSQSGHNTVSWYQQALGQGPQFIFQYYREEENGRGNFPPRFSGLQFPNYSSELNVNALELDDSALYLCASSLVSGGNTGELFFGEGSRLTVL.

This clone turned up a few times. The J gene is TRBJ2-5, the V gene TRBV5-4, with 10 bases matching TRBD1. The DNA end is more similar to TRBJ2-7, so the J call may be wrong. CDR1 SGHNT and CDR2 YYREEE come from the germline V gene (reference sequence). CDR3 length equals 13 residues. The CDR3 bases are TGTGCCAGCAGCGCCGACAGGGGGCGCGAGCAGTACTTC. Its protein product is CASSADRGREQYF.

This rearrangement joins TRBV6-1 to TRBJ1-4, with 8 bases aligning to TRBD1. The length of the CDR3 is 14 residues. The ends lost 4 bases at V and 8 bases at J; junction bases unmatched: 6. Germline V CDR1 and CDR2: MNHNS, SASEGT. The CDR3 nucleotides read TGTGCCAGCAGTGGGTCAGGGGGCGACGAAAAACTGTTTTTT. It is translated as CASSGSGGDEKLFF.

This clone was detected once. The V and J genes are TRBV7-9 and TRBJ2-1; the D is unclear. This CDR3 is built from 11 residues. The germline V gene encodes CDR1 SEHNR and CDR2 FQNEAQ (reference sequence). The V gene lost 3 bases and the J gene lost 9 bases, with 6 bases spanning the gap. The CDR3 DNA reads as TGTGCCAGCAGCTTTAATCCTGAGCAGTTCTTC. This sequence encodes CASSFNPEQFF.

This clone was recorded only once. The CDR3 DNA reads as TGCGCCAGCAGCTTGGATCTACTAGCGGGTTTGCCAGATACGCAGTATTTT. It translates to CASSLDLLAGLPDTQYF. J is TRBJ2-3 and V is TRBV5-1, with TRBD2 matching 9 bases. The CDR3 loop spans 17 amino acids. In germline, CDR1 is SGHRS, CDR2 YFSETQ. J was trimmed by 4 bases and V by 0 bases; bases with no gene match: 9.

The gene calls are TRBV11-2 and TRBJ2-5, with D tentatively TRBD2 (6 bases). Germline values: CDR1 SGHAT, CDR2 FQNNGV. Trimming stripped 4 bases from V and 11 bases from J, with 14 bases between. The CDR3 consists of 12 residues. CDR3 loop: CASSSHSGEQYF. The CDR3 coding sequence is TGTGCCAGCAGCTCCCATTCGGGAGAGCAGTACTTC.

V is TRBV5-8 and J is TRBJ2-2; weak D call: TRBD2 (6 bases). Germline V lookup: CDR1 SGHTS, CDR2 YDEGEE. This CDR3 is 14 amino acids long. Trimming pared 6 bases from V and 5 bases from J, leaving 14 bases between. This chain's CDR3 is CASNKMTRTGELFF. In DNA form, the CDR3 reads TGTGCCAGCAACAAAATGACTAGGACCGGGGAGCTGTTTTTT. The variable domain in full, completed from reference TRBV5-8 and TRBJ2-2, reads EAGVTQSPTHLIKTRGQQATLRCSPISGHTSVYWYQQALGLGLQFLLWYDEGEERNRGNFPPRFSGRQFPNYSSELNVNALELEDSALYLCASNKMTRTGELFFGEGSRLTVL.

There are a few counts of this clone. This chain uses TRBV7-8 with TRBJ2-7; TRBD1 matches at 8 bases. The CDR3 is made up of 12 amino acids. Germline V gene lookup returns CDR1 SGHVS and CDR2 FQNEAQ. J was trimmed by 5 bases and V by 4 bases; bases with no gene match: 1. This chain's CDR3 is CASSWTGNEQYF. CDR3 nucleotide sequence: TGTGCCAGCAGCTGGACAGGGAACGAGCAGTACTTC.

The chain has TRBV11-3 and TRBJ2-7; weak D call: TRBD2 (6 bases). The CDR3 spans 14 residues. V shed 5 bases and J shed 6 bases, with 17 bases lying between them. Per the germline V gene, CDR1 is SGHNT and CDR2 is YENEEA. This chain's CDR3 is CASSRRAGSAEQYF. The CDR3 DNA follows: TGTGCCAGCAGCCGGAGGGCAGGGTCAGCCGAGCAGTACTTC. Full variable domain (missing parts from reference TRBV11-3 and TRBJ2-7): EAGVVQSPRYKIIEKKQPVAFWCNPISGHNTLYWYLQNLGQGPELLIRYENEEAVDDSQLPKDRFSAERLKGVDSTLKIQPAELGDSAVYLCASSRRAGSAEQYFGPGTRLTVT.

The chain recombines TRBV14 with TRBJ1-3, with TRBD1 matching 7 bases. Trimming cost V 1 base and J 0 bases; bases outside gene matches: 3. The CDR3 spans 16 residues. Germline V gene sequence: CDR1 SGHDN, CDR2 FVKESK. The CDR3 spells CASSQAGQYSGNTIYF. DNA for the CDR3: TGTGCCAGCAGCCAAGCGGGACAGTACTCTGGAAACACCATATATTTT.

This chain uses TRBV10-2 with TRBJ1-2, with 8 bases that match TRBD1. Germline values: CDR1 WSHSY, CDR2 SAAADI. The CDR3 runs to 14 residues. Unmatched junction bases numbered 7, after V lost 6 bases and J lost 4 bases. In DNA form, the CDR3 reads TGCGCCAGCAGGCCTCCCGGGACAGGCTATGGCTACACCTTC. It translates to CASRPPGTGYGYTF.

CDR3 coding DNA: TGTGCCAGCAGGATAGGACAGGGCGACCAGCCCCAGCATTTT. This sequence encodes CASRIGQGDQPQHF. The chain links TRBV6-1 to TRBJ1-5; TRBD1 matches 8 bases. The CDR3 loop spans 14 amino acids. The ends lost 6 bases at V and 7 bases at J; junction bases unmatched: 8. Germline CDR1 and CDR2: MNHNS and SASEGT.

This chain joins TRBV6-1 and TRBJ1-5, with a tentative D call TRBD1 (6 bases). Germline V CDR1 and CDR2: MNHNS, SASEGT. The CDR3 is 13 amino acids. V was cut by 5 bases and J by 4 bases, with 9 bases left in between. The CDR3 sequence is CASSLTGNQPQHF. The CDR3 DNA sequence: TGTGCCAGCAGTCTGACAGGTAATCAGCCCCAGCATTTT.

This clone came up once. The rearrangement links TRBV15 to TRBJ1-5; no clear D gene. From germline, CDR1 is LNHNV and CDR2 YYDKDF (reference sequence). The CDR3 has 14 residues. Trimming took 8 bases from V and 2 from J, leaving 13 bases between them. As DNA, the CDR3 is TGTGCCACCGGGGAGTCGTGGGGCAATCAGCCCCAGCATTTT. Translating it yields CATGESWGNQPQHF.

V gene TRBV6-4 combines with J gene TRBJ2-1, with TRBD2 identical over 11 bases. The CDR3 extends over 16 amino acids. V gave up 0 bases and J gave up 4 bases; unmatched junction bases: 2. The V gene's germline CDR1 is MRHNA and CDR2 SNTAGT. The CDR3 DNA sequence: TGTGCCAGCAGTGACTCTGGGACTAGCGGATACAATGAGCAGTTCTTC. This gives the protein CASSDSGTSGYNEQFF.

J is TRBJ1-5 and V is TRBV27; 8 bases agree with TRBD1. This CDR3 has 16 amino acids. The V gene's germline CDR1 is MNHEY and CDR2 SMNVEV (reference sequence). Trimming removed 3 bases from V and 6 bases from J; junction bases left unmatched: 10. The DNA for the CDR3 is TGTGCCAGCAGTTTCCGTCGACAGGGGCTAGGTCAGCCCCAGCATTTT. It is translated as CASSFRRQGLGQPQHF.

This sequence joins TRBV2 and TRBJ2-1; D is possibly TRBD1 (6 bases). Germline V gene data show CDR1 as SNHLY and CDR2 as FYNNEI. The CDR3 covers 15 residues. V lost 6 bases to trimming and J lost 7 bases, with 19 bases between them. The chain's CDR3 is CASRNRESMGNEQFF. CDR3 in DNA: TGTGCCAGCAGGAACAGGGAGAGTATGGGGAATGAGCAGTTCTTC.

The rearrangement uses TRBV5-1 and TRBJ2-7, with no clear D. Germline CDR1 reads SGHRS; CDR2 reads YFSETQ. This CDR3 spans 14 amino acids. V gave up 7 bases and J gave up 1 base, with 15 bases separating them. For the CDR3, the DNA is TGCGCCAGCGGCAAAAGTCCCACATCCTACGAGCAGTACTTC. It is translated as CASGKSPTSYEQYF.

Note on this clone: The sample carries other DNA sequences with the same CDR3. The chain has TRBV4-1 and TRBJ2-7, with D unresolved. V lost 0 bases and J lost 3, with 6 bases in between. This CDR3 has 13 amino acids. Germline loops: CDR1 MGHRA, CDR2 YSYEKL. The CDR3 region is CASSQDRGYEQYF. CDR3 nucleotide sequence: TGCGCCAGCAGCCAAGACAGAGGCTACGAGCAGTACTTC.

This clone was found a few times. This chain connects TRBV6-1 to TRBJ2-5; TRBD2 matches at 7 bases. V trimming: 2 bases; J trimming: 1 base; junction bases outside the gene matches: 4. There are 15 residues in the CDR3. Per the germline V gene, CDR1 is MNHNS and CDR2 is SASEGT. In nucleotides, the CDR3 is TGTGCCAGCAGTGAATGGGCTAGCGGCCAAGAGACCCAGTACTTC. Its translation is CASSEWASGQETQYF.

V and J are TRBV2 and TRBJ2-1, with a tentative D call TRBD2 (5 bases). The CDR3 is 13 amino acids. Looked up from germline, CDR1 is SNHLY and CDR2 is FYNNEI. V gave up 6 bases and J gave up 5 bases, with 11 bases separating them. CDR3 sequence (DNA): TGTGCCAGCAGCGGGATTGTGAACAATGAGCAGTTCTTC. Translated: CASSGIVNNEQFF.

The V call is TRBV19, the J call TRBJ1-1, with 10 nucleotides matching TRBD1. V lost 11 bases, J lost 2 bases, and 11 bases stayed unmatched. This CDR3 region has 15 residues. Germline V gives CDR1 LNHDA, CDR2 SQIVND (reference sequence). CDR3 protein: CAVRDRGPSNTEAFF. The CDR3 DNA sequence: TGTGCCGTAAGGGACAGGGGACCGTCAAACACTGAAGCTTTCTTT. Variable domain in full (rest from reference TRBV19 and TRBJ1-1): DGGITQSPKYLFRKEGQNVTLSCEQNLNHDAMYWYRQDPGQGLRLIYYSQIVNDFQKGDIAEGYSVSREKKESFPLTVTSAQKNPTAFYLCAVRDRGPSNTEAFFGQGTRLTVV.

This clone came up a few times. J is TRBJ1-1 and V is TRBV5-1; perhaps TRBD1 as D (5 bases). CDR1 SGHRS and CDR2 YFSETQ come from the germline V gene. Trimming took 4 bases from V and 4 from J, leaving 17 bases between them. The CDR3 runs 15 residues. DNA for the CDR3: TGCGCCAGCAGCCGGCCGAACCAGGGCGGCACTGAAGCTTTCTTT. Its protein is CASSRPNQGGTEAFF.

This clone showed up just once. This sequence joins TRBV7-9 and TRBJ2-3; 7 bases are shared with TRBD1. The V and J ends lost 4 bases and 3 bases, in that order; junction bases with no gene match: 7. From germline, CDR1 is SEHNR and CDR2 FQNEAQ (reference sequence). The CDR3 contains 15 residues. CDR3 coding DNA: TGTGCCAGCAGCTCCCCAGGGGGTGTAACAGATACGCAGTATTTT. This encodes CASSSPGGVTDTQYF.

This clone was found once. The rearrangement links TRBV27 to TRBJ2-5; possibly TRBD1 for D (5 bases). This CDR3 spans 15 amino acids. Germline V gives CDR1 MNHEY, CDR2 SMNVEV (reference sequence). Trimming pared 2 bases from V and 1 base from J, leaving 11 bases between. CDR3 amino acids: CASSLLRGGQETQYF. The CDR3 bases are TGTGCCAGCAGTTTACTAAGGGGCGGCCAAGAGACCCAGTACTTC.

The chain is built from TRBV10-2 and TRBJ2-3; 10 bases line up with TRBD2. V dropped 5 bases and J dropped 5; count of bases not matched to a gene: 19. Germline values: CDR1 WSHSY, CDR2 SAAADI. CDR3 size: 19 residues. The DNA of the CDR3 is TGCGCCAGCAGTCCCCCCGATGTACCCCGAGCGGGAGGGGAAGATACGCAGTATTTT. As protein: CASSPPDVPRAGGEDTQYF.

V usage is TRBV7-3 and J usage is TRBJ2-2; possibly TRBD2 for D (5 bases). CDR1 and CDR2 (germline): SGHTA, FQGTGA. The CDR3 covers 14 residues. The V end lost 5 bases, the J end lost 5 bases, and 12 bases lay between the germline ends. The CDR3 protein is CASSPYIATGELFF. DNA for the CDR3: TGTGCCAGCAGCCCCTACATAGCGACCGGGGAGCTGTTTTTT.